This T cell receptor (beta chain) originates from a study of human thymus T cells. Sequenced by immunoSEQ multiplex PCR; TCRdb stores in-frame clones only, minus some. The data show 54,000 or so clones, 90% to 95% seen once. There are 17 residues in the CDR3. V lost 8 bases and J 5 bases, leaving 25 bases between the germline ends. Germline loops: CDR1 MRHNA, CDR2 SNTAGT. An approximately 0.45-1 mL peripheral blood aliquot was taken intraoperatively from four of eight donors. No fixed cell number was used; all available blood leukocytes supplied DNA. Regarding the study as a whole: Across thymic and blood repertoires, the usage of V and J genes appeared to be biased.

Remarks on this clone: As yet, its antigen is unknown.

The V and J genes are TRBV6-4 and TRBJ1-5; maybe TRBD1 (5 bases). The sequence was obtained from a boy under three years old with a congenital heart defect but otherwise immunologically healthy. The specimen sequenced was blood. The CDR3 sequence: CASDDPLAKGLDQPQHF. The CDR3 region has the DNA TGTGCCAGCGACGACCCCCTCGCTAAGGGGCTCGATCAGCCCCAGCATTTT.